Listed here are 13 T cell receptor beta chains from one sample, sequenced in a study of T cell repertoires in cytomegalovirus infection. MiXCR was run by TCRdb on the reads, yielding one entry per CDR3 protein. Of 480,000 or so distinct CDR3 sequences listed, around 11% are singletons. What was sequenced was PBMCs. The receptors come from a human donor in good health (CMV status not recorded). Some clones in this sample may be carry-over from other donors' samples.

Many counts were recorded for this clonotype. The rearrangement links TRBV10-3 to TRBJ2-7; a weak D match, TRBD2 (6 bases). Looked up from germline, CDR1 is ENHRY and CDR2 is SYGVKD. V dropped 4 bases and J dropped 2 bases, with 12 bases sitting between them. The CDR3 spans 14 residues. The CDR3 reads CAISATGGTYEQYF. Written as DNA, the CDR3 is TGTGCCATCAGTGCTACTGGGGGGACCTACGAGCAGTACTTC.

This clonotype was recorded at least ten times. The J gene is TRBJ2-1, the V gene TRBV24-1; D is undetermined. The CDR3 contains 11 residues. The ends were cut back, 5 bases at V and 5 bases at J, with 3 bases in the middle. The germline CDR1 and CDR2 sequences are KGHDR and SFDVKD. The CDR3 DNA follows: TGTGCCACCAGTGTAGACAATGAGCAGTTCTTC. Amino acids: CATSVDNEQFF.

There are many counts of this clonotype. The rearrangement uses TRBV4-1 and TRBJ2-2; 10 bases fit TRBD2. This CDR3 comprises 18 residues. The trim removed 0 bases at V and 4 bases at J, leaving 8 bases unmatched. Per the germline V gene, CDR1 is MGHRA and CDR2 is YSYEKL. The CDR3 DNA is TGCGCCAGCAGCCAAGAAGGTTATAGCGGGGGGATCACCGGGGAGCTGTTTTTT. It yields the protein CASSQEGYSGGITGELFF.

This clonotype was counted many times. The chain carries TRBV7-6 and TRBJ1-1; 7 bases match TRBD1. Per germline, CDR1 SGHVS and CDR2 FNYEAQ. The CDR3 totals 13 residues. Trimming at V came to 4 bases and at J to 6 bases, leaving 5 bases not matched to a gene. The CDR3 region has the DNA TGTGCCAGCAGCTCCAATAGGGGGCCTGAAGCTTTCTTT. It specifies CASSSNRGPEAFF. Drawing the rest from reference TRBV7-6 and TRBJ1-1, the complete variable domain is GAGVSQSPRYKVTKRGQDVALRCDPISGHVSLYWYRQALGQGPEFLTYFNYEAQQDKSGLPNDRFSAERPEGSISTLTIQRTEQRDSAMYRCASSSNRGPEAFFGQGTRLTVV.

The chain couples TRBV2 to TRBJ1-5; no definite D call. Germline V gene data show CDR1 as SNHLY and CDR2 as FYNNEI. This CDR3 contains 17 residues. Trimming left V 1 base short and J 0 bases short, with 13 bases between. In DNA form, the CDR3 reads TGTGCCAGCAGTGAAGATAGAACGGACCCTAGCAATCAGCCCCAGCATTTT. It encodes CASSEDRTDPSNQPQHF.

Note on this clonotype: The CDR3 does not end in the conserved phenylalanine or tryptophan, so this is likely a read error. Here the CDR3 reads CASSHPGTGGTEAFV. In DNA form, the CDR3 reads TGCGCCAGCAGCCACCCCGGGACAGGGGGCACTGAAGCTTTCGTT. The J gene is TRBJ1-1, the V gene TRBV4-1, with 11 bases that match TRBD1. The CDR3 length is 15 residues. Germline V gene lookup returns CDR1 MGHRA and CDR2 YSYEKL. The V gene end was trimmed by 3 bases and the J gene end by 4 bases; junction bases not matched to a gene: 4.

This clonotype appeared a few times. The CDR3 spells CASSQDGTGYNEQFF. CDR3 coding DNA: TGTGCCAGCAGCCAAGATGGGACAGGGTACAATGAGCAGTTCTTC. The chain has TRBV4-2 and TRBJ2-1, with 9 bases lining up with TRBD1. Unmatched junction bases numbered 1, after V lost 0 bases and J lost 4 bases. From germline, CDR1 is LGHNA and CDR2 YNFKEQ. The length of the CDR3 is 15 residues.

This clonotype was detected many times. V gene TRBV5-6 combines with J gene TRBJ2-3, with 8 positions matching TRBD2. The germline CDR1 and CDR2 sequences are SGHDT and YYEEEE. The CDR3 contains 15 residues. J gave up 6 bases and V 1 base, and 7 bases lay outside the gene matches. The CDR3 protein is CASSLWPGLEDTQYF. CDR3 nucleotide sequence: TGTGCCAGCAGCTTGTGGCCGGGACTAGAGGATACGCAGTATTTT. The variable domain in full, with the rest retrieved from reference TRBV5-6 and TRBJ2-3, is DAGVTQSPTHLIKTRGQQVTLRCSPKSGHDTVSWYQQALGQGPQFIFQYYEEEERQRGNFPDRFSGHQFPNYSSELNVNALLLGDSALYLCASSLWPGLEDTQYFGPGTRLTVL.

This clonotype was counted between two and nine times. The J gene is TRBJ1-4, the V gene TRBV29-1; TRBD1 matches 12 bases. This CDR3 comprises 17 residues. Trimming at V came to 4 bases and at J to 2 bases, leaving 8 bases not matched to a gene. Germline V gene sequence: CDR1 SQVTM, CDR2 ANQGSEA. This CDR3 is CSVAGTGGGTTNEKLFF. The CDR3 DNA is TGCAGCGTTGCCGGGACAGGGGGCGGAACTACTAATGAAAAACTGTTTTTT. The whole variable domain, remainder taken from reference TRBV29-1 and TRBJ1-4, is SAVISQKPSRDICQRGTSLTIQCQVDSQVTMMFWYRQQPGQSLTLIATANQGSEATYESGFVIDKFPISRPNLTFSTLTVSNMSPEDSSIYLCSVAGTGGGTTNEKLFFGSGTQLSVL.

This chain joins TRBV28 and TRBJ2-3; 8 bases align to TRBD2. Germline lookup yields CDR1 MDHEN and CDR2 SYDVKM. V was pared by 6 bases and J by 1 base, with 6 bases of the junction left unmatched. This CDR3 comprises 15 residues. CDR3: CASSTAGEGTDTQYF. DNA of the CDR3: TGTGCCAGCAGCACAGCGGGAGAAGGCACAGATACGCAGTATTTT.

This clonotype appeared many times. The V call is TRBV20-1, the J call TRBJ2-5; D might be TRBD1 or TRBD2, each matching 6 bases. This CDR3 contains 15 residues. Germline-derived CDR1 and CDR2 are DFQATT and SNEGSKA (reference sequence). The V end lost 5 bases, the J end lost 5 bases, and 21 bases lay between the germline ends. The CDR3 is CSAPETFLGGETQYF. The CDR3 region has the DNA TGCAGTGCTCCAGAAACGTTCTTAGGGGGGGAGACCCAGTACTTC.

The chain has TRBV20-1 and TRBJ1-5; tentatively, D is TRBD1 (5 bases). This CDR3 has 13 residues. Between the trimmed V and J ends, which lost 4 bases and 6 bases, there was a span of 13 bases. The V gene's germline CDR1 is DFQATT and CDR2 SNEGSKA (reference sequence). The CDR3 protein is CSAILQGGQPQHF. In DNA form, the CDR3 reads TGCAGTGCTATTCTGCAGGGCGGTCAGCCCCAGCATTTT.

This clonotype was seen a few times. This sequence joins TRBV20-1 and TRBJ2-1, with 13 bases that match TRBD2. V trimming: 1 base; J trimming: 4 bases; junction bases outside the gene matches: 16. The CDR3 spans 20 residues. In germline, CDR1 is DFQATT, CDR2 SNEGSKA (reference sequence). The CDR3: CSARARGGLAGLRGYNEQFF. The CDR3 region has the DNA TGCAGTGCTAGAGCCAGGGGGGGACTAGCGGGGCTGAGAGGATACAATGAGCAGTTCTTC.